Below, one TCR beta chain is given with its context. Its antigen is as yet unknown. Germline V gene lookup returns CDR1 ENHRY and CDR2 SYGVKD. V lost 4 bases and J lost 6; bases outside the gene matches: 7. The CDR3 covers 14 residues. The sample's time point: 5 to 6 months of natalizumab therapy. Prior interferon beta treatment was universal, and the PML patients were all female. Some clones are missing from TCRdb's copy, which holds only in-frame ones; the method was immunoSEQ multiplex PCR. The data contain some 31,000 clones, 85% to 90% of them singletons. The sample is drawn from a study of multiple sclerosis patients with progressive multifocal leukoencephalopathy. General observations from the study: In most PML patients, TRB repertoires appeared less diverse by entropy.

The sequenced sample was PBMCs, obtained from a patient treated with natalizumab. V gene TRBV10-3 combines with J gene TRBJ1-2; 8 nucleotides match TRBD1. The TCR was taken from a human donor with multiple sclerosis. The CDR3 sequence is CAISGRTGRDGYTF. The CDR3 DNA reads as TGTGCCATCAGTGGTCGGACAGGGAGGGATGGCTACACCTTC.